The next 10 T cell receptor beta chains were all read from a single sample in a study of brain T cells in children with intractable seizures. Time point given: blood from clinic visit 5 months post-surgery; TSC patient then seizure free. Profiled with immunoSEQ multiplex PCR; TCRdb holds only in-frame clones, not every one. The sample shows about 340,000 clones, 93% of them seen only once. The sample was peripheral blood, taken 4 to 5 months after surgery. The receptors stem from a boy younger than two with tuberous sclerosis and intractable seizures.

This chain uses TRBV25-1 with TRBJ2-5; perhaps TRBD2 as D (5 bases). Trimming stripped 4 bases from V and 3 bases from J, with 15 bases between. This CDR3 is 15 amino acids long. Germline V gives CDR1 MGHDK, CDR2 SYGVNS. CDR3 in amino acids: CASSVRGIKEETQYF. Written as DNA, the CDR3 is TGTGCCAGCAGTGTCCGGGGTATTAAGGAAGAGACCCAGTACTTC. Full variable domain (rest looked up from reference TRBV25-1 and TRBJ2-5): EADIYQTPRYLVIGTGKKITLECSQTMGHDKMYWYQQDPGMELHLIHYSYGVNSTEKGDLSSESTVSRIRTEHFPLTLESARPSHTSQYLCASSVRGIKEETQYFGPGTRLLVL.

The V gene is TRBV6-5, the J gene TRBJ1-4, with 9 bases lining up with TRBD1. The CDR3 is made up of 15 amino acids. Germline V CDR1 and CDR2: MNHEY, SVGAGI. With 2 bases clipped from V and 8 bases from J, the junction kept 6 bases outside the gene matches. The chain's CDR3 is CASSYGTGSYEKLFF. The CDR3 coding sequence is TGTGCCAGCAGTTACGGGACAGGGTCGTACGAAAAACTGTTTTTT.

The CDR3 sequence: CASSSGGTSGSTDTQYF. Written as DNA, the CDR3 is TGCGCCAGCAGCTCCGGCGGGACTAGCGGGAGTACAGATACGCAGTATTTT. The V gene is TRBV5-1, the J gene TRBJ2-3; 14 bases map to TRBD2. Germline-derived CDR1 and CDR2 are SGHRS and YFSETQ. Trimming took 3 bases from V and 3 from J; bases not matched to a gene: 6. The CDR3 consists of 17 residues.

The V gene is TRBV7-2, the J gene TRBJ1-5; D is undetermined. Germline assignment: CDR1 SGHTA and CDR2 FQGNSA. The CDR3 totals 14 residues. Between the trimmed V and J ends, which lost 0 bases and 2 bases, there was a span of 5 bases. The CDR3 is CASSLAWGNQPQHF. Here the CDR3 DNA reads TGTGCCAGCAGCTTAGCATGGGGCAATCAGCCCCAGCATTTT.

A few counts support this clone. V is TRBV24-1 and J is TRBJ1-5, with a weak D call TRBD1 (5 bases). The V end lost 3 bases, the J end lost 4 bases, and 15 bases lay between the germline ends. CDR3 length equals 16 residues. CDR1 and CDR2 from the germline V gene are KGHDR and SFDVKD. The CDR3, as DNA: TGTGCCACCAGTGATCAATCTCACGGGGGAAATCAGCCCCAGCATTTT. This translates into CATSDQSHGGNQPQHF.

V is TRBV5-1 and J is TRBJ2-5; D unclear. The ends were cut back, 2 bases at V and 2 bases at J, with 10 bases in the middle. The CDR3 is made up of 14 amino acids. Germline V gene data show CDR1 as SGHRS and CDR2 as YFSETQ. The CDR3 protein is CASSFLPDQETQYF. The CDR3 coding sequence is TGCGCCAGCAGCTTCTTGCCGGATCAAGAGACCCAGTACTTC. The full variable domain, rest sourced from reference TRBV5-1 and TRBJ2-5, is KAGVTQTPRYLIKTRGQQVTLSCSPISGHRSVSWYQQTPGQGLQFLFEYFSETQRNKGNFPGRFSGRQFSNSRSEMNVSTLELGDSALYLCASSFLPDQETQYFGPGTRLLVL.

This chain uses TRBV5-6 with TRBJ2-5, with unresolved D. Trimming removed 2 bases from V and 5 bases from J, with 13 bases in between. The CDR3 runs to 14 residues. CDR1 SGHDT and CDR2 YYEEEE come from the germline V gene. The chain's CDR3 is CASSFPDLGETQYF. CDR3 DNA sequence: TGTGCCAGCAGCTTTCCGGACCTCGGGGAGACCCAGTACTTC.

The chain links TRBV9 to TRBJ2-7, with 7 nucleotides matching TRBD1. J gave up 5 bases and V 0 bases, and 8 bases lay outside the gene matches. Germline V gene lookup returns CDR1 SGDLS and CDR2 YYNGEE. This CDR3 has 15 amino acids. The DNA of the CDR3 is TGTGCCAGCAGCGTAGCCCCGGCGCAGGGGGACGAGCAGTACTTC. Translating it yields CASSVAPAQGDEQYF.

This clone was observed a few times. CDR3 nucleotides: TGTGCCAGCAGCACGGGACACCGGCTCGGAAACACCATATATTTT. It specifies CASSTGHRLGNTIYF. V gene TRBV5-8 combines with J gene TRBJ1-3; a possible D gene is TRBD1 (6 bases). The V gene's germline CDR1 is SGHTS and CDR2 YDEGEE. This CDR3 is 15 amino acids long. Deletions cut 4 bases from V and 4 bases from J, with 15 bases between.

J is TRBJ2-1 and V is TRBV14; D might be TRBD1 (6 bases). This CDR3 is built from 15 residues. Germline assignment: CDR1 SGHDN and CDR2 FVKESK. V gave up 2 bases and J gave up 0 bases, with 8 bases separating them. CDR3 DNA: TGTGCCAGCAGCCAATGGGACACCTCCTACAATGAGCAGTTCTTC. It translates to CASSQWDTSYNEQFF.